This record covers a single T cell receptor beta chain. This clone is large (0.1 to 1%) in terms of sample share. The clone's antigen remains unknown. The record has no base qualities; no much larger clone is one base away. At diagnosis, peripheral blood, uninvolved tumor-adjacent lung and tumor were collected and stored as a combination of fresh-frozen and FFPE material. TCR beta CDR3 regions were sequenced from DNA using the immunoSEQ Assay. The authors processed their data as follows. T cell density was computed as TCR beta template counts normalized to usable DNA estimated by amplifying housekeeping genes. Richness was estimated using the preseqR package, with extrapolation to 400,000 templates for PBMC samples and to 120,000 templates for tissue samples. Clonality was defined by subtracting Pielou's evenness from one. To identify tissue-enriched TCRs, differential abundance testing was run on productive amino-acid clonotypes with a minimum total count of 5 and an alpha of 0.1. Repertoire overlap between compartments was quantified with the Jaccard Index and Morisita Overlap Index. TCR beta CDR3s were clustered by GLIPH together with public tetramer-defined viral CDR3s, and at least three viral sequences plus V-gene enrichment were required for viral motifs. TCRdb mirrors the immuneACCESS table, restricted to in-frame sequences. Some clones are absent from its copies; in checked studies, under half trace to an unresolved V gene, and the reason for the others is unknown. From that table come the V and J calls and clone size; the DNA was used to work out D and trimming. This sample has some 1,500 clones in its table, and roughly 26% of those were observed once. The top ten clones comprise 7.5% to 10% of the sample.

This sample was included in a study of T cells in localized non-small cell lung cancer (TCRdb year 2020). In the study overall: The study examined T cell repertoires in under 300 patients with early-stage NSCLC and compared tumors with uninvolved tumor-adjacent lungs. The cohort consisted of roughly 240 treatment-naive NSCLC patients whose localized lung tumors had been resected. NSCLC patients had a mean age of roughly 69 years, and more than 120 were male and 107 female.

Its CDR3 holds 14 amino acids, cysteine through phenylalanine. Of the read, only the CDR3 DNA is kept; its 42 bases are in frame from base 1. V is shortened by 6 bases, J by 0 bases, and the region joining them spans 11 bases. The germline V gene sets CDR1 to MNHGY and CDR2 to SAAAGT. Study-wide conclusions, independent of this receptor: Because multi-region sequencing of the tumors was not done, intratumor heterogeneity could not be ruled out. Higher T cell density in blood was associated with longer overall survival, whereas higher clonality in adjacent lung was associated with shorter survival. Uninvolved tumor-adjacent lung showed the highest T cell clonality, higher than tumor, which suggests more focused antigenic responses in the uninvolved tumor-adjacent lung. A median of 57 of the top 100 tumor clones were detected in paired uninvolved adjacent lung, and under 30 of these tumor clones were also found among the top 100 clones of the paired uninvolved adjacent lung. Because the study design was exploratory, TCR variables were selected using unadjusted p-values without false-discovery rate correction.

The specimen was lung tumor tissue, collected before any cancer treatment. This chain is built from TRBV6-8 and TRBJ1-1, with the identity of the D gene unclear. This TCR was recovered from a man aged 35 to 69 with stage II lung adenocarcinoma. The CDR3 protein: CASRFGRLNTEAFF. The base sequence is TGTGCCAGCAGGTTCGGGAGATTGAACACTGAAGCTTTCTTT.